The 16 T cell receptor beta chains below all came from one sample that was sequenced in a study of T cells after posttransplantation cyclophosphamide. TCRdb's copy holds only in-frame clones and misses some; the assay was immunoSEQ multiplex PCR. The repertoire holds tens of thousands of clones, with about 86% as singletons. A marrow graft followed busulfan-fludarabine conditioning, with cyclophosphamide on days +3 and +4. The starting material was PBMCs, obtained after allogeneic stem cell transplant with posttransplant cyclophosphamide. All receptors derive from a female patient between 25 and 45 years old who received an allogeneic stem cell transplant from an unrelated donor, was CMV-positive, and had no GVHD. A subset of T cells may come from the graft donor.

The rearrangement links TRBV13 to TRBJ1-1, with TRBD1 matching 9 bases. The CDR3 runs to 15 residues. V shed 1 base, J shed 5 bases, and the junction held 5 bases outside the gene matches. The germline V gene has CDR1 PRHDT and CDR2 FYEKMQ (reference sequence). CDR3 loop: CASSLAGQGQTEAFF. The CDR3 DNA follows: TGTGCCAGCAGCTTAGCCGGACAGGGGCAGACTGAAGCTTTCTTT.

A single count supports this clone. The chain is built from TRBV9 and TRBJ1-6, with no clear D. V lost 0 bases to trimming and J lost 4 bases, with 5 bases between them. In germline, CDR1 is SGDLS, CDR2 YYNGEE. The CDR3 has 14 amino acids. The CDR3 reads CASSVDLYNSPLHF. The CDR3 bases are TGTGCCAGCAGCGTAGATCTATATAATTCACCCCTCCACTTT.

This clone occurred a few times. The chain links TRBV14 to TRBJ1-1, with a weak D call TRBD1 (6 bases). CDR1 and CDR2 (germline): SGHDN, FVKESK. The CDR3 sequence is 14 residues long. Trimming left V 0 bases short and J 8 bases short, with 13 bases between. This chain's CDR3 is CASSQDGGQWEAFF. CDR3 in DNA: TGTGCCAGCAGCCAAGATGGGGGCCAGTGGGAAGCTTTCTTT.

This clone was picked up a small number of times. This chain connects TRBV2 to TRBJ2-3; D gene uncertain. Germline assignment: CDR1 SNHLY and CDR2 FYNNEI. This CDR3 has 12 residues. V lost 5 bases to trimming and J lost 5 bases, with 8 bases between them. The CDR3: CASSYSEDTQYF. The CDR3 coding sequence is TGTGCCAGCAGTTACTCCGAAGATACGCAGTATTTT.

This clone was counted only a few times. The CDR3: CASSQVGGFTEAFF. CDR3 DNA: TGTGCCAGCAGCCAGGTCGGGGGGTTCACTGAAGCTTTCTTT. The chain employs TRBV13 and TRBJ1-1; maybe TRBD1 (5 bases). The germline V and J ends were trimmed by 5 bases and 4 bases, with 14 bases remaining between them. Germline CDR1 reads PRHDT; CDR2 reads FYEKMQ (reference sequence). The CDR3 sequence is 14 residues long.

V gene TRBV6-1 combines with J gene TRBJ1-4; 8 nucleotides align to TRBD1. Germline V gene lookup returns CDR1 MNHNS and CDR2 SASEGT. V shed 5 bases and J 2 bases; nucleotides not matched to a gene: 1. The CDR3 covers 14 residues. CDR3 residues: CASSPGGTNEKLFF. The CDR3, as DNA: TGTGCCAGCAGTCCAGGGGGCACTAATGAAAAACTGTTTTTT.

The chain has TRBV7-9 and TRBJ2-7, with 10 bases that match TRBD1. The CDR3 has 15 residues. V was clipped by 0 bases and J by 7 bases; unmatched bases: 6. Germline values: CDR1 SEHNR, CDR2 FQNEAQ (reference sequence). The CDR3 region is CASSLARQGAKEQYF. In DNA, the CDR3 is TGTGCCAGCAGCTTAGCGAGACAGGGGGCGAAAGAGCAGTACTTC. Supplemented by reference TRBV7-9 and TRBJ2-7, the full variable domain reads DTGVSQNPRHKITKRGQNVTFRCDPISEHNRLYWYRQTLGQGPEFLTYFQNEAQLEKSRLLSDRFSAERPKGSFSTLEIQRTEQGDSAMYLCASSLARQGAKEQYFGPGTRLTVT.

This chain joins TRBV28 and TRBJ2-7, with D perhaps matching TRBD2 (6 bases). Trimming pared 2 bases from V and 0 bases from J, leaving 14 bases between. Germline lookup yields CDR1 MDHEN and CDR2 SYDVKM. CDR3 length equals 16 residues. The CDR3 region is CASSLVGGVSSYEQYF. The CDR3 coding sequence is TGTGCCAGCAGTTTAGTTGGCGGGGTGAGCTCCTACGAGCAGTACTTC.

This sequence joins TRBV6-5 and TRBJ1-1, with D tentatively TRBD1 (5 bases). The V and J ends lost 1 base and 7 bases respectively, with 10 bases between them. The CDR3 is 13 amino acids. Germline V gives CDR1 MNHEY, CDR2 SVGAGI. The CDR3 DNA is TGTGCCAGCAGTTACTGGCAGGGAGGTGAAGCTTTCTTT. It specifies CASSYWQGGEAFF.

This chain links TRBV2 with TRBJ2-7, with a weak D call TRBD2 (5 bases). Germline lookup yields CDR1 SNHLY and CDR2 FYNNEI. V lost 2 bases and J lost 2, with 10 bases in between. The CDR3 is 14 amino acids. The chain's CDR3 is CASSESRGPYEQYF. As DNA, the CDR3 is TGTGCCAGCAGTGAAAGTCGGGGTCCCTACGAGCAGTACTTC.

The chain combines TRBV2 with TRBJ2-2; D perhaps matches TRBD1 (6 bases). V lost 9 bases and J 8 bases, leaving 16 bases between the germline ends. From germline, CDR1 is SNHLY and CDR2 FYNNEI. The CDR3 has 13 amino acids. CDR3 in DNA: TGTGCCAGTCTCGCAGGGGCGGCGGGGGAGCTGTTTTTT. It is translated as CASLAGAAGELFF.

The V gene is TRBV10-3, the J gene TRBJ2-2, with D perhaps TRBD2 (6 bases). V was cut by 4 bases and J by 5 bases, with 14 bases left in between. The CDR3 runs 15 residues. Germline loops: CDR1 ENHRY, CDR2 SYGVKD. The CDR3 sequence is CAISGTTPRTGELFF. The DNA for the CDR3 is TGTGCCATCAGTGGGACTACCCCGAGGACCGGGGAGCTGTTTTTT.

V usage is TRBV5-6 and J usage is TRBJ2-2; 12 bases align to TRBD2. V lost 4 bases and J lost 4; bases outside the gene matches: 11. This CDR3 comprises 18 residues. Germline V CDR1 and CDR2: SGHDT, YYEEEE. The CDR3 nucleotides are TGTGCCAGCAGCGCACGGACTAGCGGGGTAGGATCCACCGGGGAGCTGTTTTTT. Translation: CASSARTSGVGSTGELFF.

V and J are TRBV11-2 and TRBJ1-2; 9 bases match TRBD1. CDR1 and CDR2 from the germline V gene are SGHAT and FQNNGV. The CDR3 is 16 residues long. V lost 0 bases to trimming and J lost 8 bases; unmatched junction nucleotides: 10. CDR3 in DNA: TGTGCCAGCAGCTTAGAGGGACAGGGAAAGTGGAGAGGCTACACCTTC. Translation gives CASSLEGQGKWRGYTF.

V gene TRBV7-2 combines with J gene TRBJ2-3; 8 bases are a match to TRBD2. The CDR3 covers 14 residues. Germline lookup yields CDR1 SGHTA and CDR2 FQGNSA. J lost 10 bases, V lost 2 bases, and 8 bases had no gene match. CDR3 nucleotides: TGTGCCAGCAGCTTAATCCCTCGGGGGGGCTCGCAGTATTTT. Translated, it gives CASSLIPRGGSQYF.

The chain carries TRBV27 and TRBJ2-7; maybe TRBD1 (5 bases). The CDR3 length is 17 residues. In germline, CDR1 is MNHEY, CDR2 SMNVEV (reference sequence). Trimming left V 2 bases short and J 5 bases short, with 22 bases between. This CDR3 reads CASSLPLRATTWHEQYF. CDR3 sequence (DNA): TGTGCCAGCAGTTTACCCCTCAGGGCTACGACGTGGCACGAGCAGTACTTC.